This T cell receptor beta chain is drawn from a study of response to subunit inactivated influenza vaccine. The CDR3 is 14 residues long. Germline loops: CDR1 KGHDR, CDR2 SFDVKD. The junction had 5 bases not matched to a gene; V was cut back by 10 bases and J by 4 bases. TCRdb reprocessed the RT-PCR reads via MiXCR and lists one record per CDR3 protein. Among some 550,000 distinct CDR3 sequences, approximately 20% were seen once, and the ten largest hold 2.5% to 3.5%. This clonotype was seen only a few times. This same sample was also taken into another study, of T cells expressing NK-cell markers. As that study records: Template switching by 5'RACE with UMIs generated the TCR beta cDNA. Sorted CD3+CD56-NKG2C+, CD3+CD56+NKG2C- and CD3+CD56+NKG2C+ T cells were the source of the TCR beta repertoires. Among eight sequenced donors, seven carried HCMV seropositivity while one was seronegative. Among several donors, these clonotypes also ranked first in the CD3+CD56-NKG2C+ fraction.

The sequence came from a man aged 45-65 years who received an inactivated influenza vaccine. This specimen was CD4+ T cells sorted from PBMCs, taken 11 to 12 days after vaccination. The V call is TRBV24-1, the J call TRBJ1-5; 11 bases map to TRBD1. CDR3 in DNA: TGTGCCACGGCTGGGACAGGGGGAAATCAGCCCCAGCATTTT. Protein sequence: CATAGTGGNQPQHF.